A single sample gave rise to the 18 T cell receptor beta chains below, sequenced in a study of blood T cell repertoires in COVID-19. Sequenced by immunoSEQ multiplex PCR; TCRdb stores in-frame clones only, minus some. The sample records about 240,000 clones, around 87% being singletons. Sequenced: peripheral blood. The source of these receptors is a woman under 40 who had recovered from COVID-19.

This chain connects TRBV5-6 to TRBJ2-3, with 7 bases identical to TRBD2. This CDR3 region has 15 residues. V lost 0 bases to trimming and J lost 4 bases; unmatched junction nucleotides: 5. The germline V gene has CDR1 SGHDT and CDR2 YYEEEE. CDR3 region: CASSLAAGWADTQYF. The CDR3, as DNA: TGTGCCAGCAGCTTGGCAGCGGGGTGGGCAGATACGCAGTATTTT.

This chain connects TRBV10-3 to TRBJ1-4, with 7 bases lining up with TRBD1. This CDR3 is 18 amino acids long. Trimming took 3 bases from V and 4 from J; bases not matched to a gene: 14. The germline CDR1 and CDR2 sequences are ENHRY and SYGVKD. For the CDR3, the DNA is TGTGCCATCAGTGAAACAACCATCACAGGGGTTAGTAATGAAAAACTGTTTTTT. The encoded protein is CAISETTITGVSNEKLFF.

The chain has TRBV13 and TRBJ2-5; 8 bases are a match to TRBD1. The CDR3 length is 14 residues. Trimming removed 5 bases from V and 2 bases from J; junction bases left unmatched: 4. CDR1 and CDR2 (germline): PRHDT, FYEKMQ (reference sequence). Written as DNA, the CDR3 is TGTGCCAGCAGCCGGACAGGGCGACAAGAGACCCAGTACTTC. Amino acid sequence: CASSRTGRQETQYF.

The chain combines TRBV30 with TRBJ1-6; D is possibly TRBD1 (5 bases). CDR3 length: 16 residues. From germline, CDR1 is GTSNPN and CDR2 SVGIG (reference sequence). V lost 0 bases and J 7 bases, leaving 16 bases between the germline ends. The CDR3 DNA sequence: TGTGCCTGGAGTGTCAAGGGGTGGAATGGAAATTCACCCCTCCACTTT. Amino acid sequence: CAWSVKGWNGNSPLHF.

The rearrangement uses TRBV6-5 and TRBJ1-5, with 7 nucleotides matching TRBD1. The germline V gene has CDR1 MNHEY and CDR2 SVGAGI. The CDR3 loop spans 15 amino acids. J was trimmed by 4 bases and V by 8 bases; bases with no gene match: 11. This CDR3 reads CASPSTGTVNQPQHF. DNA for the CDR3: TGTGCCAGCCCCTCCACTGGGACAGTAAATCAGCCCCAGCATTTT.

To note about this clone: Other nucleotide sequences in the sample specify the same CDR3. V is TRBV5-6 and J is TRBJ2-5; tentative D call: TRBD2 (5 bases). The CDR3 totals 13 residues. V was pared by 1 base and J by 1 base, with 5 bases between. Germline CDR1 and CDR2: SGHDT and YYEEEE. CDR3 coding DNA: TGTGCCAGCAGCTTGCGGGGCCAAGAGACCCAGTACTTC. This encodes CASSLRGQETQYF.

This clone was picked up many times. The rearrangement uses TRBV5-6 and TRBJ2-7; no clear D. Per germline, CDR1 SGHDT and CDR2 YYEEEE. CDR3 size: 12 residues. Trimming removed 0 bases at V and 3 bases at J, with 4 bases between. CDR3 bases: TGTGCCAGCAGCTTGGCGAGCTACGAGCAGTACTTC. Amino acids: CASSLASYEQYF.

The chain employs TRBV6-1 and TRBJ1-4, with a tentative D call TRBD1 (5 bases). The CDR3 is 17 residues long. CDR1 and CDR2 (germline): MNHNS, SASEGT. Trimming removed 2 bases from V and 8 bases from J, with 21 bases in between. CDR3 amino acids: CASSEIGTGTRGEKLFF. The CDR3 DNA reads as TGTGCCAGCAGTGAAATCGGAACCGGGACGCGGGGAGAAAAACTGTTTTTT.

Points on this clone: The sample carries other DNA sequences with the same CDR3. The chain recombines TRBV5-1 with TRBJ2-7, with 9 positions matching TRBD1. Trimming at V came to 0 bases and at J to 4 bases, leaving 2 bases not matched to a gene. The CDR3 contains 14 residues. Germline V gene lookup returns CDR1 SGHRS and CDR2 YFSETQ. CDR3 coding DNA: TGCGCCAGCAGCTTGGTCGGACAGGGGTACGAGCAGTACTTC. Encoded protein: CASSLVGQGYEQYF.

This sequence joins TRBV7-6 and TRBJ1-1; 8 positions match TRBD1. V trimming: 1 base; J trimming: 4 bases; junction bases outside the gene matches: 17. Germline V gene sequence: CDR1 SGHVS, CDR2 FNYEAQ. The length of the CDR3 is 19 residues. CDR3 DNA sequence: TGTGCCAGCAGCTTAGGGGTAGGAGGATCCCTAACAGGGGGCACTGAAGCTTTCTTT. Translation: CASSLGVGGSLTGGTEAFF.

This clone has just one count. The CDR3 loop is CASSYSRGGSYEQYF. The CDR3 region has the DNA TGTGCCAGCAGTTACTCGCGGGGAGGCTCCTACGAGCAGTACTTC. This chain uses TRBV6-5 with TRBJ2-7; a possible D gene is TRBD2 (6 bases). The CDR3 spans 15 residues. The germline gives CDR1 MNHEY, CDR2 SVGAGI. V was trimmed by 0 bases and J by 0 bases, leaving 9 bases between them.

The CDR3 protein is CASSSALLAGAESTDTQYF. CDR3 coding DNA: TGCGCCAGCAGCTCCGCCTTACTAGCGGGGGCCGAAAGCACAGATACGCAGTATTTT. This chain connects TRBV5-1 to TRBJ2-3, with 11 bases lining up with TRBD2. Germline lookup yields CDR1 SGHRS and CDR2 YFSETQ. V was pared by 3 bases and J by 0 bases, with 12 bases of the junction left unmatched. CDR3 size: 19 residues.

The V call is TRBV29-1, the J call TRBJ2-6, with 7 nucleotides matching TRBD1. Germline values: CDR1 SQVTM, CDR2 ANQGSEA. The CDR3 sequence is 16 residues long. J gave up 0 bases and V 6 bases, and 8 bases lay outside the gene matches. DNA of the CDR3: TGCAGCGTCCCCCGGGACAGTCTCTCTGGGGCCAACGTCCTGACTTTC. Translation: CSVPRDSLSGANVLTF.

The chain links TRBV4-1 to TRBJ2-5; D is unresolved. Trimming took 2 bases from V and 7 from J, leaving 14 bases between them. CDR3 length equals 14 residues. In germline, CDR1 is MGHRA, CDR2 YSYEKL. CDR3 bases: TGCGCCAGCAGCCAACTTTTTAGCTTTGGGACCCAGTACTTC. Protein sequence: CASSQLFSFGTQYF.

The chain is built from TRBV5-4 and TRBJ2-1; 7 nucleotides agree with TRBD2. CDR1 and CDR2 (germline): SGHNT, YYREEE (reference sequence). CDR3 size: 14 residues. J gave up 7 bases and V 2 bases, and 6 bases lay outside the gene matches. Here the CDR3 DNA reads TGTGCCAGCAGCTTAATGGGGGGGGGTAATGAGCAGTTCTTC. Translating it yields CASSLMGGGNEQFF.

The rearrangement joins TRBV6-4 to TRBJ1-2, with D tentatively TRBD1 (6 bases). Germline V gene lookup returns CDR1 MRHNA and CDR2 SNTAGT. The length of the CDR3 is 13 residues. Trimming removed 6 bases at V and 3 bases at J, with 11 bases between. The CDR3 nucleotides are TGTGCCAGCAGCCAGGGGCGCGACTATGGCTACACCTTC. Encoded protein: CASSQGRDYGYTF.

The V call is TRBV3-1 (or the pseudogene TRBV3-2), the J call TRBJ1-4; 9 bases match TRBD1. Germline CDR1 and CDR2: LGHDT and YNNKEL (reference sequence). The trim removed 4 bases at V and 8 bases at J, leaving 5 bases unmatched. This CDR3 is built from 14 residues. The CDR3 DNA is TGTGCCAGCAGCCCGCGGACAGGGGAAGAAAAACTGTTTTTT. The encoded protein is CASSPRTGEEKLFF.

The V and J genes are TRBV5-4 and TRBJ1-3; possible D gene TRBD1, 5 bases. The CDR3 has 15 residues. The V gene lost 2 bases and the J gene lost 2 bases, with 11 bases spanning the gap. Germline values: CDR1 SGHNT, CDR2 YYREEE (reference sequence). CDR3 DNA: TGTGCCAGCAGCTTATCAGGGTCAACTGGAAACACCATATATTTT. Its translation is CASSLSGSTGNTIYF.